These 24 T cell receptor beta chains originate from one sample sequenced in a study of blood T cell repertoires in COVID-19. TCRdb's table, derived via immunoSEQ multiplex PCR, lists solely in-frame clones and lacks some. Altogether about 200,000 clones are present, more than 75% being singletons, with the ten largest covering approximately 5%. Specimen: peripheral blood. The source of these receptors is a woman older than 75 with acute or convalescent COVID-19.

The rearrangement uses TRBV5-4 and TRBJ2-7, with 7 bases aligning to TRBD1. The CDR3 sequence is 13 residues long. CDR1 is SGHNT and CDR2 is YYREEE in the germline V gene (reference sequence). The V segment lost 5 bases and the J segment 0 bases; nucleotides outside the gene matches: 2. CDR3 nucleotide sequence: TGTGCCAGCAGACGGGACAGCTCCTACGAGCAGTACTTC. It yields the protein CASRRDSSYEQYF.

This chain uses TRBV5-1 with TRBJ1-6; no firm D call. This CDR3 contains 16 residues. CDR1 is SGHRS, CDR2 YFSETQ, per germline. The V and J ends lost 4 bases and 0 bases respectively, with 11 bases between them. CDR3 nucleotide sequence: TGCGCCAGCAGCCCAAAAGTAGACTCCTATAATTCACCCCTCCACTTT. It yields the protein CASSPKVDSYNSPLHF. The variable domain in full, with the rest retrieved from reference TRBV5-1 and TRBJ1-6, is KAGVTQTPRYLIKTRGQQVTLSCSPISGHRSVSWYQQTPGQGLQFLFEYFSETQRNKGNFPGRFSGRQFSNSRSEMNVSTLELGDSALYLCASSPKVDSYNSPLHFGNGTRLTVT.

This chain links TRBV3-1 (or the pseudogene TRBV3-2) with TRBJ2-5; no firm D call. The CDR3 is 14 residues long. Germline CDR1 and CDR2: LGHDT and YNNKEL (reference sequence). Trimming shortened V by 1 base and J by 4 bases, and 10 bases separated the two germline ends. The CDR3: CASSQGERLETQYF. For the CDR3, the DNA is TGTGCCAGCAGCCAAGGAGAACGATTAGAGACCCAGTACTTC.

This rearrangement joins TRBV5-5 to TRBJ2-7; TRBD1 is a possible D gene (6 bases). This CDR3 region has 15 residues. Germline V lookup: CDR1 SGHKS, CDR2 YYEKEE (reference sequence). V lost 2 bases to trimming and J lost 3 bases, with 15 bases between them. The CDR3 loop reads CASSLPGALIYEQYF. The DNA of the CDR3 is TGTGCCAGCAGCTTACCAGGGGCTCTAATCTACGAGCAGTACTTC.

This CDR3 is CASSSDRGARGYTF. Here the CDR3 DNA reads TGTGCCAGCAGTTCGGACAGGGGAGCGCGAGGCTACACCTTC. The V gene is TRBV27, the J gene TRBJ1-2, with 9 bases fitting TRBD1. CDR3 length: 14 amino acids. Germline V lookup: CDR1 MNHEY, CDR2 SMNVEV (reference sequence). V dropped 4 bases and J dropped 8; count of bases not matched to a gene: 8.

CDR3 region: CASSDRGVNEKLFF. In nucleotides, the CDR3 is TGTGCCAGCAGTGACAGGGGAGTTAATGAAAAACTGTTTTTT. The chain recombines TRBV27 with TRBJ1-4; 8 nucleotides match TRBD1. In germline, CDR1 is MNHEY, CDR2 SMNVEV (reference sequence). The CDR3 spans 14 residues. The ends lost 5 bases at V and 4 bases at J; junction bases unmatched: 3.

The table lists this clone with a count of one. CDR3 sequence (DNA): TGTGCCAGCAGCTCCCCCAGCTACGAGCAGTACTTC. It yields the protein CASSSPSYEQYF. V and J are TRBV11-2 and TRBJ2-7; D uncertain. The V gene's germline CDR1 is SGHAT and CDR2 FQNNGV. Trimming took 4 bases from V and 3 from J, leaving 7 bases between them. CDR3 length equals 12 residues.

V and J are TRBV4-2 and TRBJ2-5; D uncertain. From germline, CDR1 is LGHNA and CDR2 YNFKEQ. CDR3 length equals 14 residues. The ends were cut back, 1 base at V and 1 base at J, with 7 bases in the middle. In nucleotides, the CDR3 is TGTGCCAGCAGCCAAGGCACATTCCAAGAGACCCAGTACTTC. Encoded protein: CASSQGTFQETQYF.

This clone was counted once. V and J are TRBV18 and TRBJ2-1; 10 bases fit TRBD2. The CDR3 totals 16 residues. Germline assignment: CDR1 KGHSH and CDR2 LQKENI. Losses at the gene ends were 3 bases for V and 2 bases for J; bases not matched to a gene: 4. The CDR3 DNA is TGTGCCAGCTCACCGCTAGGACTAGCGGCCTACAATGAGCAGTTCTTC. It translates to CASSPLGLAAYNEQFF.

In this sample, this clone turned up a few times. The rearrangement uses TRBV2 and TRBJ1-4, with 8 bases that match TRBD1. CDR3 length: 15 residues. V was clipped by 10 bases and J by 4 bases; unmatched bases: 11. The germline V gene has CDR1 SNHLY and CDR2 FYNNEI. In DNA form, the CDR3 reads TGTGCCACCCGACAGGGGATGGGTAGTAATGAAAAACTGTTTTTT. Translating it yields CATRQGMGSNEKLFF.

The chain couples TRBV5-6 to TRBJ2-1; 7 bases match TRBD2. Trimming cost V 4 bases and J 2 bases; bases outside gene matches: 3. Germline CDR1 is SGHDT and CDR2 is YYEEEE. The CDR3 totals 14 residues. Here the CDR3 DNA reads TGTGCCAGCAGCCTTGGACTAGCCTACAATGAGCAGTTCTTC. It is translated as CASSLGLAYNEQFF.

The chain uses TRBV2 and TRBJ2-5; 9 positions agree with TRBD2. This CDR3 is built from 15 residues. J lost 5 bases, V lost 6 bases, and 10 bases had no gene match. From germline, CDR1 is SNHLY and CDR2 FYNNEI. The CDR3 coding sequence is TGTGCCAGCAGGTGGGGAGCGGGAGGCGGGGAGACCCAGTACTTC. It yields the protein CASRWGAGGGETQYF. Complete variable domain (other parts from reference TRBV2 and TRBJ2-5): EPEVTQTPSHQVTQMGQEVILRCVPISNHLYFYWYRQILGQKVEFLVSFYNNEISEKSEIFDDQFSVERPDGSNFTLKIRSTKLEDSAMYFCASRWGAGGGETQYFGPGTRLLVL.

The rearrangement uses TRBV7-9 and TRBJ2-2; D ambiguous. V was trimmed by 3 bases and J by 0 bases, leaving 8 bases between them. The CDR3 contains 15 residues. Germline CDR1 and CDR2: SEHNR and FQNEAQ (reference sequence). CDR3 region: CASSFWQSNTGELFF. CDR3 bases: TGTGCCAGCAGCTTCTGGCAGTCGAACACCGGGGAGCTGTTTTTT. Based on the CDR3 plus reference TRBV7-9 and TRBJ2-2, the full variable domain is DTGVSQNPRHKITKRGQNVTFRCDPISEHNRLYWYRQTLGQGPEFLTYFQNEAQLEKSRLLSDRFSAERPKGSFSTLEIQRTEQGDSAMYLCASSFWQSNTGELFFGEGSRLTVL.

The genes are TRBV5-6 and TRBJ1-2; D possibly corresponds to TRBD1 (6 bases). Between the trimmed V and J ends, which lost 0 bases and 8 bases, there was a span of 14 bases. The CDR3 loop spans 14 amino acids. Germline V CDR1 and CDR2: SGHDT, YYEEEE. The CDR3 nucleotides read TGTGCCAGCAGCTTGGTTGGCAGGGGTCAAGGCTACACCTTC. Translating it yields CASSLVGRGQGYTF.

The chain has TRBV6-2 or TRBV6-3 and TRBJ2-7; D might be TRBD2 (6 bases). The CDR3 has 19 amino acids. The V gene lost 2 bases and the J gene lost 7 bases, with 30 bases spanning the gap. Per the germline V gene, CDR1 is MNHEY and CDR2 is SVGEGT. As DNA, the CDR3 is TGTGCCAGCAGTTACACGCTGTCTCTGGCGGGATCACCCCGTGGGGAGCAGTACTTC. Translated: CASSYTLSLAGSPRGEQYF.

This chain joins TRBV29-1 and TRBJ2-7, with TRBD1 as a possible D gene (6 bases). Trimming shortened V by 4 bases and J by 4 bases, and 17 bases separated the two germline ends. Per the germline V gene, CDR1 is SQVTM and CDR2 is ANQGSEA. The CDR3 loop spans 14 amino acids. The CDR3 loop reads CSVGTPGVIYEQYF. The CDR3 nucleotides are TGCAGCGTTGGGACCCCAGGGGTTATATACGAGCAGTACTTC.

The chain combines TRBV7-2 with TRBJ2-3; no reliable D call. Germline V gene data show CDR1 as SGHTA and CDR2 as FQGNSA. V was pared by 3 bases and J by 5 bases, with 9 bases between. This CDR3 comprises 13 residues. The CDR3: CASSFTRLDTQYF. The DNA of the CDR3 is TGTGCCAGCAGCTTTACCAGACTAGATACGCAGTATTTT.

The gene calls are TRBV15 and TRBJ1-2, with 7 bases lining up with TRBD1. The CDR3 spans 16 residues. After removal of 0 bases from V and 2 bases from J, the junction contained 6 bases not matched to a gene. Looked up from germline, CDR1 is LNHNV and CDR2 is YYDKDF (reference sequence). The CDR3 is CATSRDRGTANYGYTF. CDR3 DNA: TGTGCCACCAGCAGAGATCGCGGGACAGCGAACTATGGCTACACCTTC.

V is TRBV7-8 and J is TRBJ2-1; the match to TRBD2 covers 9 bases. V dropped 1 base and J dropped 7; count of bases not matched to a gene: 5. CDR3 length: 15 residues. The germline CDR1 and CDR2 sequences are SGHVS and FQNEAQ. The CDR3 DNA reads TGTGCCAGCAGCTTAGTAGGACTAGCGACTAATGAGCAGTTCTTC. This translates into CASSLVGLATNEQFF.

J is TRBJ2-1 and V is TRBV7-2; 11 bases are a match to TRBD2. The CDR3 is 19 residues long. CDR1 is SGHTA and CDR2 is FQGNSA in the germline V gene. V shed 1 base, J shed 1 base, and the junction held 9 bases outside the gene matches. This CDR3 reads CASSLESNSGRGSYNEQFF. In DNA form, the CDR3 reads TGTGCCAGCAGCTTAGAGTCGAATAGCGGGAGGGGGTCCTACAATGAGCAGTTCTTC.

This sequence joins TRBV2 and TRBJ2-3; maybe TRBD2 (6 bases). The CDR3 is made up of 15 amino acids. CDR1 is SNHLY, CDR2 FYNNEI, per germline. With 6 bases removed from V and 0 bases from J, the gap between germline ends came to 13 bases. Here the CDR3 DNA reads TGTGCCAGCAGATCATTAGCGGTTAGCACAGATACGCAGTATTTT. Translated, it gives CASRSLAVSTDTQYF.

The chain couples TRBV15 to TRBJ1-1, with 8 bases fitting TRBD1. Germline CDR1 reads LNHNV; CDR2 reads YYDKDF (reference sequence). The length of the CDR3 is 13 residues. The V segment lost 2 bases and the J segment 8 bases; nucleotides outside the gene matches: 4. CDR3 sequence (DNA): TGTGCCACCAGCAGATACGGACAGGGAGAAGCTTTCTTT. It codes for CATSRYGQGEAFF.

This chain connects TRBV6-5 to TRBJ2-7; D unclear. CDR1 is MNHEY, CDR2 SVGAGI, per germline. The CDR3 is 13 residues long. The V end lost 2 bases, the J end lost 3 bases, and 8 bases lay between the germline ends. CDR3 protein: CASSYRPGYEQYF. The CDR3 DNA reads TGTGCCAGCAGTTACAGGCCAGGCTACGAGCAGTACTTC.

The chain uses TRBV7-9 and TRBJ2-7; maybe TRBD2 (5 bases). Germline V gives CDR1 SEHNR, CDR2 FQNEAQ (reference sequence). This CDR3 comprises 14 residues. Trimming took 5 bases from V and 1 from J, leaving 12 bases between them. This chain's CDR3 is CASSQIGESYEQYF. The CDR3 DNA follows: TGTGCCAGCAGCCAAATCGGGGAATCCTACGAGCAGTACTTC.